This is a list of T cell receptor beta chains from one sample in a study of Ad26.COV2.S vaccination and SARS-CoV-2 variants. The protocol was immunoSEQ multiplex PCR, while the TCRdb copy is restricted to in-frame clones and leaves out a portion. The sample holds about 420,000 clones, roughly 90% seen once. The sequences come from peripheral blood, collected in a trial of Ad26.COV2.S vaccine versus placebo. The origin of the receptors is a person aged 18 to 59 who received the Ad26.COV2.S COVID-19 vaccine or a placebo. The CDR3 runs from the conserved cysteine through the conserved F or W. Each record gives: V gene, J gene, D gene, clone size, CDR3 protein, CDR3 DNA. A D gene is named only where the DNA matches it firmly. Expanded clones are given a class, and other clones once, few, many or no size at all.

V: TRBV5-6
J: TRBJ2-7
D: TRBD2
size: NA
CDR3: CASSPIRLAGAYEQYF
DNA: TGTGCCAGCAGCCCGATAAGACTAGCGGGGGCCTACGAGCAGTACTTC

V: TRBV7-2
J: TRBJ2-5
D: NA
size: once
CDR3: CASSLVVGREETQYF
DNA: TGTGCCAGCAGCTTAGTAGTGGGCAGAGAAGAGACCCAGTACTTC

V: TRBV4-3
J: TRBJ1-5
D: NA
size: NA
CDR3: CASSRGRWNQPQHF
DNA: TGCGCCAGCAGCCGGGGTAGGTGGAATCAGCCCCAGCATTTT

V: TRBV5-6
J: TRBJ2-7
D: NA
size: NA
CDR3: CASSLDRYSYEQYF
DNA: TGTGCCAGCAGCTTGGACAGGTACTCGTACGAGCAGTACTTC

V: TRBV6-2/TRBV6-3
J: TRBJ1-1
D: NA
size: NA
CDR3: CASSRTNTEAFF
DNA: TGTGCCAGCAGTCGGACTAACACTGAAGCTTTCTTT

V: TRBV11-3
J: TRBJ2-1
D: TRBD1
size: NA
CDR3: CASSLTGQTYNEQFF
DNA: TGTGCCAGCAGCTTAACGGGACAGACCTACAATGAGCAGTTCTTC

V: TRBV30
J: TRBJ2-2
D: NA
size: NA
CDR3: CAWSVGPGSWIRNNTGELFF
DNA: TGTGCCTGGAGTGTAGGCCCGGGTTCTTGGATCCGAAACAACACCGGGGAGCTGTTTTTT

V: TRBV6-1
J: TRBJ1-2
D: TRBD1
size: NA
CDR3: CASSEDRGLGYTF
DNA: TGTGCCAGCAGTGAGGACAGGGGTCTGGGCTACACCTTC

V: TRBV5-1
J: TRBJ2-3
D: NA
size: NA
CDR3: CASSLTGWTTDTQYF
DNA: TGCGCCAGCAGCTTGACAGGGTGGACGACAGATACGCAGTATTTT

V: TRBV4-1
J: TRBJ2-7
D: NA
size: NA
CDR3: CASSQAGDEQYF
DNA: TGCGCCAGCAGCCAAGCCGGGGACGAGCAGTACTTC

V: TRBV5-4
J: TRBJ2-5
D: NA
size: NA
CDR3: CASSWRDVEQETQYF
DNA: TGTGCCAGCAGCTGGAGGGATGTGGAGCAAGAGACCCAGTACTTC

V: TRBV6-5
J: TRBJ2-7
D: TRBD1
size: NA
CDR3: CASSLTGHEQYF
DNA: TGTGCCAGCAGTTTGACAGGGCACGAGCAGTACTTC

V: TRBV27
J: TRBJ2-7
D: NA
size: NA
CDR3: CASSLISDYEQYF
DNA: TGTGCCAGCAGTTTAATCAGTGACTACGAGCAGTACTTC

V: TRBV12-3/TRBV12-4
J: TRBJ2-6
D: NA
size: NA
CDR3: CASSGANVLTF
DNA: TGTGCCAGCTCAGGGGCCAACGTCCTGACTTTC

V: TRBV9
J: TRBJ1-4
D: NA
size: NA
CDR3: CASSAYAGTTNEKLFF
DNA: TGTGCCAGCAGCGCCTACGCAGGGACAACTAATGAAAAACTGTTTTTT

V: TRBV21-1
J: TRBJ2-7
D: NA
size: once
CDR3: CAFLTGTYEQYF
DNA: TGTGCCTTCCTGACAGGGACCTACGAGCAGTACTTC

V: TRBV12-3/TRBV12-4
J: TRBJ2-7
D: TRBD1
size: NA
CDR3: CASSTGDRDEQYF
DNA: TGTGCCAGCAGCACAGGGGATAGGGACGAGCAGTACTTC

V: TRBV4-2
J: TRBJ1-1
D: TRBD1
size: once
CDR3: CASSHGQGEAFF
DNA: TGTGCCAGCAGCCACGGACAGGGCGAAGCTTTCTTT

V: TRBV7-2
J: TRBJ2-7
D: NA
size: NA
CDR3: CASSLRGGTDSYEQYF
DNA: TGTGCCAGCAGCCTCCGAGGGGGGACCGACTCCTACGAGCAGTACTTC

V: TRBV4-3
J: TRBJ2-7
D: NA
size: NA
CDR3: CASSQLKDTSYEQYF
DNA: TGCGCCAGCAGCCAACTCAAAGACACCTCCTACGAGCAGTACTTC

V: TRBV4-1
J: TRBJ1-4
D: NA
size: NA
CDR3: CASSLEAARLNEKLFF
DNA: TGCGCCAGCAGCCTAGAGGCTGCAAGGTTGAATGAAAAACTGTTTTTT

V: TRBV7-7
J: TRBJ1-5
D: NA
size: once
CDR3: CASCLGATGCLSNQPQHF
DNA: TGTGCTAGCTGCTTGGGGGCAACAGGGTGCTTAAGCAATCAGCCCCAGCATTTT

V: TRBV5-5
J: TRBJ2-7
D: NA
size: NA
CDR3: CASSLWWDTEQYF
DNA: TGTGCCAGCAGCTTGTGGTGGGACACTGAGCAGTACTTC

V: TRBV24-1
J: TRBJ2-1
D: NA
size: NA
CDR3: CATSDLGRGVDNEQFF
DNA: TGTGCCACCAGTGATTTGGGCAGGGGGGTCGACAATGAGCAGTTCTTC

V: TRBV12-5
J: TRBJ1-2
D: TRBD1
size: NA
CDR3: CASGLTGTGGLRGGYTF
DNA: TGTGCTAGTGGTTTAACCGGGACAGGGGGCCTTAGGGGAGGCTACACCTTC

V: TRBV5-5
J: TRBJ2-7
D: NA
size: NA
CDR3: CASSLGTWTASYEQYF
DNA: TGTGCCAGCAGCTTGGGGACCTGGACAGCCTCCTACGAGCAGTACTTC

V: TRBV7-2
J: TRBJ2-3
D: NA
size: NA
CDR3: CASSLERYRPEYF
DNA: TGTGCCAGCAGCTTAGAGAGGTACCGCCCAGAGTATTTT

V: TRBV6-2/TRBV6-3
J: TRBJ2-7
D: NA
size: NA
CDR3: CASSYSVMVDSGVEQYF
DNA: TGTGCCAGCAGTTACTCAGTTATGGTAGACTCGGGGGTCGAGCAGTACTTC

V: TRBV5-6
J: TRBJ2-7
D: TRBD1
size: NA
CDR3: CASSSTGGSYEQYF
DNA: TGTGCCAGCAGCTCAACAGGGGGCTCCTACGAGCAGTACTTC

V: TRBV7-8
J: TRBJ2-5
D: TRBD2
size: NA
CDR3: CASSSIGLAGAIQETQYF
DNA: TGTGCCAGCAGCTCAATAGGACTAGCGGGAGCAATACAAGAGACCCAGTACTTC

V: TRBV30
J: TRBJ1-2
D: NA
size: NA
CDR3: CAWSDQRHSNYGYTF
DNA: TGTGCCTGGAGTGATCAGCGGCATTCTAACTATGGCTACACCTTC

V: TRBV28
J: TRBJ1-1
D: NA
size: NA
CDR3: CASSTELGTEAFF
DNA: TGTGCCAGCAGCACAGAGTTGGGCACTGAAGCTTTCTTT

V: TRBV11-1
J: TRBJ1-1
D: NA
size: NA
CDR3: CASSLQLNTEAFF
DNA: TGTGCCAGCAGCTTACAATTGAACACTGAAGCTTTCTTT

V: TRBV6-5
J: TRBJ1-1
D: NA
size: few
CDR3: CASSYSRNTEAFF
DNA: TGTGCCAGCAGTTACTCGCGGAACACTGAAGCTTTCTTT

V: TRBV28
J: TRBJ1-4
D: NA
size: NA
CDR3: CASSSPGVREKLFF
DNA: TGTGCCAGCAGTTCGCCGGGGGTGCGAGAAAAACTGTTTTTT

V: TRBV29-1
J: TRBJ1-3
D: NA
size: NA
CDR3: CSVQWGAGGNTIYF
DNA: TGCAGCGTCCAGTGGGGGGCTGGAGGAAACACCATATATTTT

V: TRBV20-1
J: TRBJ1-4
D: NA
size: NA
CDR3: CSAPQSEKLFF
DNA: TGCAGTGCTCCCCAGAGCGAAAAACTGTTTTTT

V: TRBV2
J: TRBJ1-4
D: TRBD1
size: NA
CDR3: CAGHGTGEKLFF
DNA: TGTGCCGGGCACGGGACAGGTGAAAAACTGTTTTTT

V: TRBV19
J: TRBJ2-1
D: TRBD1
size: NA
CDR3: CASSPRTGRYNEQFF
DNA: TGTGCCAGTAGTCCCAGGACAGGGCGGTACAATGAGCAGTTCTTC

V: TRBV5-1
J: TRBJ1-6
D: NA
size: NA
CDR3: CASSRKSQNTGPQSSYNSPLHF
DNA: TGCGCCAGCAGCCGCAAATCGCAGAATACAGGGCCCCAGAGCTCCTATAATTCACCCCTCCACTTT

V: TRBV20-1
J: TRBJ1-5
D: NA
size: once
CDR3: CSAGGDRFGQPQHF
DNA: TGCAGTGCTGGTGGGGACCGGTTTGGACAGCCCCAGCATTTT

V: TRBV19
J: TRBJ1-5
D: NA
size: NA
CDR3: CASSRYQANQPQHF
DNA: TGTGCCAGTAGTAGATACCAGGCGAATCAGCCCCAGCATTTT

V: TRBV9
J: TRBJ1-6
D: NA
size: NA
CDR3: CASSAGISSSPLHF
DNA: TGTGCCAGCAGCGCAGGGATTTCGAGTTCACCCCTCCACTTT

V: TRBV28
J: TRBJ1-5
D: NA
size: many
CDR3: CASSFGYSANQPQHF
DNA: TGTGCCAGCAGTTTTGGGTATTCTGCGAATCAGCCCCAGCATTTT

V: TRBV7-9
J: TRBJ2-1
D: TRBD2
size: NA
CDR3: CASSATSGGAHSYNEQFF
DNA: TGTGCCAGCAGCGCGACTAGCGGGGGGGCTCATTCCTACAATGAGCAGTTCTTC

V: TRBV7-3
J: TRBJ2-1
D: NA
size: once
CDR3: CASSLIGENEQFF
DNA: TGTGCCAGCAGCTTAATTGGTGAGAATGAGCAGTTCTTC

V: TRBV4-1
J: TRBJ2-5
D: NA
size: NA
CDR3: CASSQGVSQYF
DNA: TGCGCCAGCAGCCAAGGAGTATCCCAGTACTTC

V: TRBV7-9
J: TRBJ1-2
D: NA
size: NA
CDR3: CASSLSPGHTF
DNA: TGTGCCAGCAGCTTAAGTCCAGGGCACACCTTC

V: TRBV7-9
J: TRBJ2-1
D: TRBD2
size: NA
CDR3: CASSPSGGPLNEQFF
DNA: TGTGCCAGCAGCCCTAGCGGGGGGCCGCTGAATGAGCAGTTCTTC

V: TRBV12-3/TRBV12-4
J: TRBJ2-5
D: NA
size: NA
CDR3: CASSLPLQETQYF
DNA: TGTGCCAGCAGTTTACCTCTCCAAGAGACCCAGTACTTC

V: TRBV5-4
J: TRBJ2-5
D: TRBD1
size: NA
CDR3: CASSPDRGQRETQYF
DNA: TGTGCCAGCAGCCCGGACAGGGGGCAGCGGGAGACCCAGTACTTC